One and the same sample provided the 8 T cell receptor beta chains below, sequenced in a study of identical twins. TCRdb used MiXCR to reprocess the 5' RACE reads, holding one entry per CDR3 protein. The sample gives more than 1.5 million distinct CDR3 sequences, roughly 35% of which show up once; about 0.3% is in the top ten. Sequencing was carried out using cord blood. These TCRs come from a newborn girl in good health.

At least ten counts were recorded for this clonotype. The chain employs TRBV29-1 and TRBJ2-7, with TRBD1 matching over 8 bases. The trim removed 7 bases at V and 1 base at J, leaving 9 bases unmatched. The CDR3 extends over 14 amino acids. CDR1 is SQVTM, CDR2 ANQGSEA, per germline. CDR3 sequence: CSARSGQASYEQYF. CDR3 nucleotides: TGCAGCGCCCGGTCGGGACAGGCTTCCTACGAGCAGTACTTC.

There are a few counts of this clonotype. The rearrangement joins TRBV19 to TRBJ1-2; D is uncertain. The V end lost 3 bases, the J end lost 4 bases, and 12 bases lay between the germline ends. The CDR3 consists of 14 residues. The germline V gene encodes CDR1 LNHDA and CDR2 SQIVND (reference sequence). CDR3 coding DNA: TGTGCCAGTAGTATGACGGAGGGTATCTATGGCTACACCTTC. Amino acids: CASSMTEGIYGYTF.

The chain carries TRBV5-1 and TRBJ2-3, with TRBD1 matching over 8 bases. The germline CDR1 and CDR2 sequences are SGHRS and YFSETQ. The CDR3 runs 16 residues. Trimming removed 4 bases from V and 1 base from J; junction bases left unmatched: 8. CDR3 sequence (DNA): TGCGCCAGCAGCGCCCGGGACAGGCAAGGCACAGATACGCAGTATTTT. It translates to CASSARDRQGTDTQYF.

V usage is TRBV12-3 or TRBV12-4 and J usage is TRBJ2-7, with TRBD2 matching over 11 bases. The CDR3 length is 17 residues. Trimming took 5 bases from V and 0 from J; bases not matched to a gene: 9. Written as DNA, the CDR3 is TGTGCCAGCAGTCTCCCCCCGACTAGCGGGAACTCCTACGAGCAGTACTTC. Amino acid sequence: CASSLPPTSGNSYEQYF.

The rearrangement joins TRBV7-8 to TRBJ2-3, with D possibly TRBD2 on 6 matching bases. The CDR3 contains 19 residues. V was clipped by 3 bases and J by 1 base, with 23 bases between them. Per the germline V gene, CDR1 is SGHVS and CDR2 is FQNEAQ. The chain's CDR3 is CASSFRGGGRLTRTDTQYF. The CDR3 DNA reads as TGTGCCAGCAGCTTTAGGGGCGGTGGGAGGTTAACTCGCACAGATACGCAGTATTTT.

This chain connects TRBV20-1 to TRBJ2-7, with 13 positions matching TRBD2. The CDR3 is made up of 16 amino acids. The J segment lost 3 bases and the V segment lost 8 bases, leaving 13 bases of the junction unmatched. Germline CDR1 and CDR2: DFQATT and SNEGSKA (reference sequence). The CDR3: CSPRGTSGTTYYEQYF. DNA for the CDR3: TGCAGTCCGAGGGGGACTAGCGGGACCACCTACTACGAGCAGTACTTC.

The rearrangement uses TRBV7-2 and TRBJ2-3, with TRBD1 as a possible D gene (7 bases). Trimming took 2 bases from V and 6 from J, leaving 12 bases between them. The CDR3 extends over 14 amino acids. Per the germline V gene, CDR1 is SGHTA and CDR2 is FQGNSA. The CDR3 DNA sequence: TGTGCCAGCAGCTTACGCTCAGGGGGGGATACGCAGTATTTT. Its translation: CASSLRSGGDTQYF.

This clonotype was observed a single time. This chain connects TRBV21-1 to TRBJ2-5; TRBD2 is the table's D call and was not checked against the DNA. Near its end, the DNA agrees better with TRBJ2-7, so the J call may be wrong. TRBV21-1 is reported as a pseudogene. The CDR3 is made up of 13 amino acids. The CDR3 bases are TGTGCCAGCAGCAAGTCAGGGTCCTACGAGCAGTACTTC. Its protein product is CASSKSGSYEQYF.